The 18 T cell receptor beta chains in this list originate from one sample, sequenced in a study of blood T cell repertoires in COVID-19. This table comes from immunoSEQ multiplex PCR, and its TCRdb copy is limited to in-frame clones, with some not included. Among about 270,000 clones, about 85% were seen once, and the ten largest hold 2.5% to 3.5%. The sequenced sample was PBMCs or T cells enriched from blood (not recorded which). The receptors originated from a woman in her forties or fifties who had recovered from COVID-19.

The chain links TRBV7-2 to TRBJ1-5; D might be TRBD1 (5 bases). The CDR3 has 12 amino acids. Per germline, CDR1 SGHTA and CDR2 FQGNSA. Trimming removed 6 bases from V and 9 bases from J, with 12 bases in between. CDR3 sequence: CASSLAGRPQHF. The CDR3 region has the DNA TGTGCCAGCAGTTTGGCAGGGCGGCCCCAGCATTTT.

The V and J genes are TRBV5-4 and TRBJ2-7; 7 bases fit TRBD1. Germline CDR1 is SGHNT and CDR2 is YYREEE (reference sequence). The CDR3 contains 15 residues. V lost 4 bases to trimming and J lost 3 bases; unmatched junction nucleotides: 10. The CDR3 nucleotides read TGTGCCAGCAGCCTGGAGGAGTCAGGGGGCTACGAGCAGTACTTC. Its translation: CASSLEESGGYEQYF. The variable domain in full, with the rest retrieved from reference TRBV5-4 and TRBJ2-7, is ETGVTQSPTHLIKTRGQQVTLRCSSQSGHNTVSWYQQALGQGPQFIFQYYREEENGRGNFPPRFSGLQFPNYSSELNVNALELDDSALYLCASSLEESGGYEQYFGPGTRLTVT.

The J gene is TRBJ2-7, the V gene TRBV7-2; no clear D. The CDR3 length is 12 residues. Trimming shortened V by 4 bases and J by 4 bases, and 8 bases separated the two germline ends. Germline CDR1 is SGHTA and CDR2 is FQGNSA. CDR3 loop: CASSSNRYEQYF. For the CDR3, the DNA is TGTGCCAGCAGCTCTAACCGTTACGAGCAGTACTTC. The whole variable domain, filled in from reference TRBV7-2 and TRBJ2-7, reads GAGVSQSPSNKVTEKGKDVELRCDPISGHTALYWYRQSLGQGLEFLIYFQGNSAPDKSGLPSDRFSAERTGGSVSTLTIQRTQQEDSAVYLCASSSNRYEQYFGPGTRLTVT.

The DNA for the CDR3 is TGTGCCAGCAACGCGGGAGTAGGAACAGATACGCAGTATTTT. It specifies CASNAGVGTDTQYF. The V gene is TRBV28, the J gene TRBJ2-3; 7 nucleotides line up with TRBD2. Trimming at V came to 7 bases and at J to 3 bases, leaving 7 bases not matched to a gene. Germline lookup yields CDR1 MDHEN and CDR2 SYDVKM. CDR3 length: 14 amino acids.

The rearrangement links TRBV24-1 to TRBJ2-3; weak D call: TRBD2 (5 bases). V dropped 0 bases and J dropped 2 bases, with 8 bases sitting between them. CDR1 is KGHDR, CDR2 SFDVKD, per germline. The CDR3 runs to 15 residues. The CDR3 nucleotides are TGTGCCACCAGTGATTTGACGGGGTCCACAGATACGCAGTATTTT. Translation: CATSDLTGSTDTQYF.

This CDR3 is CSVGFGMGTGTDLTNEKLFF. The CDR3 DNA is TGCAGCGTTGGCTTCGGTATGGGGACAGGGACAGATTTAACTAATGAAAAACTGTTTTTT. The chain uses TRBV29-1 and TRBJ1-4; 9 bases match TRBD1. V lost 4 bases to trimming and J lost 1 base; unmatched junction nucleotides: 19. The CDR3 has 20 residues. Germline CDR1 reads SQVTM; CDR2 reads ANQGSEA.

This sequence joins TRBV5-1 and TRBJ1-1, with 11 bases aligning to TRBD1. This CDR3 region has 17 residues. Germline V gene lookup returns CDR1 SGHRS and CDR2 YFSETQ. Trimming took 0 bases from V and 5 from J; bases not matched to a gene: 9. CDR3 residues: CASSLGGQGARGTEAFF. The CDR3 DNA reads as TGCGCCAGCAGCTTGGGAGGACAGGGGGCAAGGGGGACTGAAGCTTTCTTT.

V and J are TRBV5-1 and TRBJ2-2; D uncertain. The CDR3 length is 13 residues. The V gene's germline CDR1 is SGHRS and CDR2 YFSETQ. Trimming shortened V by 7 bases and J by 1 base, and 8 bases separated the two germline ends. This chain's CDR3 is CASYTGNTGELFF. The CDR3 nucleotides are TGCGCCAGCTACACGGGGAACACCGGGGAGCTGTTTTTT.

This chain connects TRBV7-3 to TRBJ1-6; 10 positions agree with TRBD1. The CDR3 loop spans 16 amino acids. Germline trimming cut 5 bases from V and 11 bases from J; bases unmatched to any gene: 12. Germline lookup yields CDR1 SGHTA and CDR2 FQGTGA. CDR3 DNA sequence: TGTGCCAGCAGCGCCAGTGGGACAGGGGCTTTGGCACCCCTCCACTTT. Its protein product is CASSASGTGALAPLHF.

This chain connects TRBV5-1 to TRBJ1-3, with 9 positions matching TRBD1. The CDR3 runs to 15 residues. With 4 bases clipped from V and 2 bases from J, the junction kept 4 bases outside the gene matches. CDR1 is SGHRS and CDR2 is YFSETQ in the germline V gene. Here the CDR3 reads CASSARQGAGNTIYF. The CDR3 DNA reads as TGCGCCAGCAGCGCAAGACAGGGGGCTGGAAACACCATATATTTT.

The count of this clone is one. The V gene is TRBV18, the J gene TRBJ1-2, with D perhaps matching TRBD1 (5 bases). This CDR3 has 15 amino acids. Germline V lookup: CDR1 KGHSH, CDR2 LQKENI. Trimming pared 1 base from V and 8 bases from J, leaving 17 bases between. CDR3 nucleotide sequence: TGTGCCAGCTCACCACTCCAAGGACAAGGTCAGGGCTACACCTTC. It yields the protein CASSPLQGQGQGYTF.

The J gene is TRBJ2-3, the V gene TRBV18; 12 positions agree with TRBD2. Germline CDR1 KGHSH, CDR2 LQKENI. V dropped 3 bases and J dropped 1; count of bases not matched to a gene: 2. The CDR3 length is 16 residues. CDR3 in amino acids: CASSPRLAGGTDTQYF. The DNA of the CDR3 is TGTGCCAGCTCACCTCGACTAGCGGGAGGCACAGATACGCAGTATTTT. Supplemented by reference TRBV18 and TRBJ2-3, the full variable domain reads NAGVMQNPRHLVRRRGQEARLRCSPMKGHSHVYWYRQLPEEGLKFMVYLQKENIIDESGMPKERFSAEFPKEGPSILRIQQVVRGDSAAYFCASSPRLAGGTDTQYFGPGTRLTVL.

This chain connects TRBV5-1 to TRBJ2-7; D gene unclear. This CDR3 is 16 amino acids long. Trimming pared 0 bases from V and 1 base from J, leaving 14 bases between. Germline V gene data show CDR1 as SGHRS and CDR2 as YFSETQ. The CDR3 reads CASSLAQPGRSYEQYF. The CDR3 DNA sequence: TGCGCCAGCAGCTTGGCTCAGCCCGGCAGGTCCTACGAGCAGTACTTC.

The rearrangement uses TRBV15 and TRBJ2-7, with unresolved D. V lost 1 base and J 0 bases, leaving 10 bases between the germline ends. The germline V gene encodes CDR1 LNHNV and CDR2 YYDKDF (reference sequence). This CDR3 spans 15 amino acids. CDR3 sequence reads: CATSRVGGSSYEQYF. The DNA for the CDR3 is TGTGCCACCAGCAGAGTAGGCGGTAGCTCCTACGAGCAGTACTTC.

This clone was observed a handful of times. The V and J genes are TRBV10-3 and TRBJ2-1; 8 bases fit TRBD2. Unmatched junction bases numbered 12, after V lost 11 bases and J lost 6 bases. Per the germline V gene, CDR1 is ENHRY and CDR2 is SYGVKD. The CDR3 consists of 14 residues. The CDR3: CAAGASGPLNEQFF. In DNA, the CDR3 is TGTGCCGCAGGGGCTAGCGGGCCCCTCAATGAGCAGTTCTTC.

The genes are TRBV2 and TRBJ2-7, with 8 bases lining up with TRBD2. Germline V gene lookup returns CDR1 SNHLY and CDR2 FYNNEI. The CDR3 sequence is 14 residues long. With 7 bases clipped from V and 5 bases from J, the junction kept 10 bases outside the gene matches. The CDR3 nucleotides read TGTGCCAGCAACCAAAGGACTAGCTTCCACGAGCAGTACTTC. Translated, it gives CASNQRTSFHEQYF.

The V and J genes are TRBV6-6 and TRBJ2-5, with D tentatively TRBD2 (5 bases). The germline V gene encodes CDR1 MNHNY and CDR2 SVGAGI (reference sequence). CDR3 size: 12 residues. V lost 4 bases, J lost 3 bases, and 6 bases lay in between. The CDR3 coding sequence is TGTGCCAGCAGTTCCGGGAAAGAGACCCAGTACTTC. It translates to CASSSGKETQYF.

This clone was recorded once. The chain is built from TRBV11-3 and TRBJ1-1; tentative D call: TRBD1 (5 bases). The germline gives CDR1 SGHNT, CDR2 YENEEA. This CDR3 spans 10 amino acids. Trimming stripped 8 bases from V and 8 bases from J, with 9 bases between. The CDR3 sequence: CASPSGEAFF. CDR3 nucleotide sequence: TGTGCCAGCCCCTCAGGGGAAGCTTTCTTT. Combining the CDR3 with reference TRBV11-3 and TRBJ1-1 gives the whole variable domain EAGVVQSPRYKIIEKKQPVAFWCNPISGHNTLYWYLQNLGQGPELLIRYENEEAVDDSQLPKDRFSAERLKGVDSTLKIQPAELGDSAVYLCASPSGEAFFGQGTRLTVV.